The rows below give T cell receptor beta chains drawn from one sample of a study of cytomegalovirus exposure and HLA in healthy donors. Sequenced by immunoSEQ multiplex PCR; TCRdb stores in-frame clones only, minus some. The data hold some 120,000 clones, with 80% to 85% observed a single time. The source material was PBMCs. These TCRs come from a human donor in good health. Both conserved end residues are part of each CDR3. The D gene is left open where the match is weak. A clone size is listed for some rows: how often the clone was seen (once, few, many), or a class if it is expanded.

v_call	d_call	clone_size	j_call	cdr3_aa	cdr3_nt
TRBV4-1	TRBD1	once	TRBJ2-7	CASSPPAGGINEQYF	TGCGCCAGCAGCCCCCCGGCAGGGGGCATAAACGAGCAGTACTTC
TRBV18	.	.	TRBJ2-7	CASSQVGGPYEQYF	TGTGCCAGCTCACAGGTGGGGGGACCCTACGAGCAGTACTTC
TRBV18	TRBD1	.	TRBJ1-4	CASSPFGGQGYEKLFF	TGTGCCAGCTCACCCTTTGGAGGACAGGGGTATGAAAAACTGTTTTTT
TRBV6-6	TRBD2	few	TRBJ2-2	CASNRAGTDGELFF	TGTGCCAGCAATCGAGCGGGGACCGACGGGGAGCTGTTTTTT
TRBV7-2	TRBD1	.	TRBJ1-1	CASSPYQGAKTEAFF	TGTGCCAGCAGCCCATACCAGGGGGCCAAGACTGAAGCTTTCTTT
TRBV5-6	TRBD2	.	TRBJ2-3	CASSPGLAVPDTQYF	TGTGCCAGCAGCCCTGGACTAGCGGTTCCAGATACGCAGTATTTT
TRBV5-6	.	few	TRBJ2-7	CASSFRLSEQYF	TGTGCCAGCAGCTTTAGACTCTCCGAGCAGTACTTC
TRBV19	.	.	TRBJ1-2	CASSSPGSNYGYTF	TGTGCCAGTAGTAGTCCGGGTAGTAACTATGGCTACACCTTC
TRBV7-2	.	.	TRBJ1-2	CASSSYFGRGGYTF	TGTGCCAGCAGCTCCTATTTTGGGCGGGGCGGCTACACCTTC
TRBV14	TRBD1	few	TRBJ1-2	CASSQQQGLGGYTF	TGTGCCAGCAGCCAACAACAGGGGTTGGGTGGCTACACCTTC
TRBV7-2	TRBD1	.	TRBJ1-2	CASSRLTGNFGYTF	TGTGCCAGCAGCCGGCTGACAGGGAATTTTGGCTACACCTTC
TRBV11-2	.	.	TRBJ1-1	CASSLGRYTEAFF	TGTGCCAGCAGCTTAGGGAGGTACACTGAAGCTTTCTTT
TRBV6-1	TRBD1	few	TRBJ1-5	CASTSGQGEQPQHF	TGTGCCAGCACCTCGGGACAGGGAGAACAGCCCCAGCATTTT